This T cell receptor (beta chain) was profiled in a study of Ad26.COV2.S vaccination and SARS-CoV-2 variants. Study-level background: The authors gave Ad26.COV2.S intramuscularly, either once or twice 56 days apart.

Specified treatment: approximately 18 received Ad26.COV2.S at low or high dose, single or two shots; 5 received placebo; per-sample allocation not given. Sampling occurred on day 63 after the first vaccine or placebo injection. Generated by immunoSEQ multiplex PCR, the TCRdb table keeps only in-frame clones and is missing some. The table lists 440,000 or so clones, around 91% of them singletons. The starting material was peripheral blood, obtained in a trial of Ad26.COV2.S vaccine versus placebo. The sequence was collected from a person between 18 and 65 years old who received the Ad26.COV2.S COVID-19 vaccine or a placebo.

The CDR3 protein is CASSIRVTGLEQFF. The CDR3 DNA is TGTGCCAGTAGTATACGAGTGACCGGCCTTGAGCAGTTCTTC. The rearrangement links TRBV19 to TRBJ2-1, with D uncertain. Trimming took 2 bases from V and 9 from J, leaving 14 bases between them. The CDR3 runs to 14 residues. In germline, CDR1 is LNHDA, CDR2 SQIVND (reference sequence).